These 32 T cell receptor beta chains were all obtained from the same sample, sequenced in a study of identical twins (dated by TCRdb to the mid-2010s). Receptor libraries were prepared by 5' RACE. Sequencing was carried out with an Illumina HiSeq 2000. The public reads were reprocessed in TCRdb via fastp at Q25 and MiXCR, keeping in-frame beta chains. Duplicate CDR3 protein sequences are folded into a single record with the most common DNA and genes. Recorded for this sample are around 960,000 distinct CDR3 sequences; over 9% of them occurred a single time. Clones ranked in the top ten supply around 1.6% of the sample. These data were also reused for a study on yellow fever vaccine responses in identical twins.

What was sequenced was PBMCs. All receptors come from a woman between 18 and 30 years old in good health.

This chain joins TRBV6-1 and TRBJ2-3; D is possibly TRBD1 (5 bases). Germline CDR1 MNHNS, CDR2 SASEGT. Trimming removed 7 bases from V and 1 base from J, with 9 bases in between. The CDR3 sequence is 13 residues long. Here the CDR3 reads CASIPRGTDTQYF. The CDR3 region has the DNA TGTGCCAGCATCCCCAGGGGCACAGATACGCAGTATTTT.

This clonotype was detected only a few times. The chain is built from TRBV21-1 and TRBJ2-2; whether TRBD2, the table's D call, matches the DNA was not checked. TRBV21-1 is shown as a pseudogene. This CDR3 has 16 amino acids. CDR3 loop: CASRRGLAFCTGELFF. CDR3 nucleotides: TGTGCCAGTCGCAGGGGACTAGCGTTCTGCACCGGGGAGCTGTTTTTT.

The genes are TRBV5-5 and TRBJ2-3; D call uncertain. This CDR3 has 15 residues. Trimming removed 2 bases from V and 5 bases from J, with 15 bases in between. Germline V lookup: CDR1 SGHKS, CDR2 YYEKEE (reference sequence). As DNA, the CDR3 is TGTGCCAGCAGCTTAACCAGATTGGTTGGAGATACGCAGTATTTT. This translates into CASSLTRLVGDTQYF. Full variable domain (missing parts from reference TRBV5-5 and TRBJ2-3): DAGVTQSPTHLIKTRGQQVTLRCSPISGHKSVSWYQQVLGQGPQFIFQYYEKEERGRGNFPDRFSARQFPNYSSELNVNALLLGDSALYLCASSLTRLVGDTQYFGPGTRLTVL.

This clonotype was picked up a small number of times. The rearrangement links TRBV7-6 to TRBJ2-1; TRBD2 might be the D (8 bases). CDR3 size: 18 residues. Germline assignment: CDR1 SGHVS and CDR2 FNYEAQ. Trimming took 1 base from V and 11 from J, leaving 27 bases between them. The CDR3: CASSLESPRGRRTSQQFF. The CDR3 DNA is TGTGCCAGCAGCTTAGAATCCCCGAGGGGGCGCCGGACTAGCCAGCAGTTCTTC.

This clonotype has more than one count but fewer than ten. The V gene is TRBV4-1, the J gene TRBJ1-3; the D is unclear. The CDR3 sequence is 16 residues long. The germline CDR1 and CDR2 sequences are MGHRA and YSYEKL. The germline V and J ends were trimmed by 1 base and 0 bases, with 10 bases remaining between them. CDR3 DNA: TGCGCCAGCAGCCAAGGCTTTGGGCCCTCTGGAAACACCATATATTTT. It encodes CASSQGFGPSGNTIYF.

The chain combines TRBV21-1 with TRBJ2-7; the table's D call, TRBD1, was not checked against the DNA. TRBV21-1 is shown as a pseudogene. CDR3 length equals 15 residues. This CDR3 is CASTIGGRGNYEQYF. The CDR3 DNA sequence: TGTGCCAGCACCATTGGGGGGCGCGGGAACTACGAGCAGTACTTC.

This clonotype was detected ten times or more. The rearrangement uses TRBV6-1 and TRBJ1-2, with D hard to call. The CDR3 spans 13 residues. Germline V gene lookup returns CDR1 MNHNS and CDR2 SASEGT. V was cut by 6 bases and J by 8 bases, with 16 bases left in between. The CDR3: CASRTQVLGGYTF. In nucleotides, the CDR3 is TGTGCCAGCAGAACCCAGGTTCTCGGGGGCTACACCTTC.

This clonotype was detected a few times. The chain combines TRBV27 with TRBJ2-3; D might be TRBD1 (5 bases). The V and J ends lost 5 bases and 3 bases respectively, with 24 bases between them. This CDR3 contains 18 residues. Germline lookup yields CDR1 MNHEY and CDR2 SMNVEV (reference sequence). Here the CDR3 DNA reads TGTGCCAGCAGTCCAGGGCTCCACCCAGGCTGGTCTACAGATACGCAGTATTTT. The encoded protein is CASSPGLHPGWSTDTQYF.

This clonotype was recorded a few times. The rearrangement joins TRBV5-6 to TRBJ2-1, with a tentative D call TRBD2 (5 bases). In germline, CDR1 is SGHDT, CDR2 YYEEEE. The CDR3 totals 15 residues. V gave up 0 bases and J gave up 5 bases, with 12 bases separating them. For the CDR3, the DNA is TGTGCCAGCAGCTTGGGTGGACTCCCCAACAATGAGCAGTTCTTC. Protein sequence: CASSLGGLPNNEQFF. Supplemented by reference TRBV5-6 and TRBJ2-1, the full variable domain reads DAGVTQSPTHLIKTRGQQVTLRCSPKSGHDTVSWYQQALGQGPQFIFQYYEEEERQRGNFPDRFSGHQFPNYSSELNVNALLLGDSALYLCASSLGGLPNNEQFFGPGTRLTVL.

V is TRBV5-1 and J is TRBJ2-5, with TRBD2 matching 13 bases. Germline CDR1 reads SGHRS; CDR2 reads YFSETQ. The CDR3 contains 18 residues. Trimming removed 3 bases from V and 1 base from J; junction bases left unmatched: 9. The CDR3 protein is CASSSGTSGVVSQETQYF. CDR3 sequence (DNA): TGCGCCAGCAGCTCTGGGACTAGCGGGGTAGTCTCCCAAGAGACCCAGTACTTC. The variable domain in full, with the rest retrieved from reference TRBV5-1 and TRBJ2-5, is KAGVTQTPRYLIKTRGQQVTLSCSPISGHRSVSWYQQTPGQGLQFLFEYFSETQRNKGNFPGRFSGRQFSNSRSEMNVSTLELGDSALYLCASSSGTSGVVSQETQYFGPGTRLLVL.

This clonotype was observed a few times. The CDR3 is CSARDLGGGASSYNEQFF. CDR3 DNA sequence: TGCAGTGCTAGAGATCTTGGTGGCGGGGCTAGCTCCTACAATGAGCAGTTCTTC. This chain connects TRBV20-1 to TRBJ2-1; TRBD2 might be the D (6 bases). Germline loops: CDR1 DFQATT, CDR2 SNEGSKA (reference sequence). The CDR3 covers 18 residues. Between the trimmed V and J ends, which lost 0 bases and 0 bases, there was a span of 18 bases.

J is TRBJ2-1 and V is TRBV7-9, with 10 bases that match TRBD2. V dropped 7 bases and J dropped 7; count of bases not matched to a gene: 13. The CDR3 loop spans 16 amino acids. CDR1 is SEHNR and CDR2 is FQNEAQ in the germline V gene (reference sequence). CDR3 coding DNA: TGTGCCAGCAACCTCATCCTAGCGGGGGAAAGGAATGAGCAGTTCTTC. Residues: CASNLILAGERNEQFF.

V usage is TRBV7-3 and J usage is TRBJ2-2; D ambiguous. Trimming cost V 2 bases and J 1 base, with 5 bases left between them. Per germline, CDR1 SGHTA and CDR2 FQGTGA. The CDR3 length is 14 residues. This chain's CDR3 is CASSLWMNTGELFF. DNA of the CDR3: TGTGCCAGCAGCTTATGGATGAACACCGGGGAGCTGTTTTTT.

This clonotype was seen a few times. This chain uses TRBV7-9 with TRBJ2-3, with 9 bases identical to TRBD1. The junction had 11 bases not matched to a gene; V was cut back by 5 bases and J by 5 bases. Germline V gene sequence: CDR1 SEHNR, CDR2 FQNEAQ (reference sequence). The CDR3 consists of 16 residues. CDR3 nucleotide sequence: TGTGCCAGCAGCCCCGTGGGACAGGGACCCCGAGATACGCAGTATTTT. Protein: CASSPVGQGPRDTQYF.

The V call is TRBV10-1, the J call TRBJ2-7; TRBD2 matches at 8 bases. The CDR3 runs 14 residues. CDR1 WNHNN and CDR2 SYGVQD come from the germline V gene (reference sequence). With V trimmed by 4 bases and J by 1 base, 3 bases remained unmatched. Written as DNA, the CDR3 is TGCGCCAGCAGTGGGACTAGCTTTTCCTACGAGCAGTACTTC. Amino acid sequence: CASSGTSFSYEQYF.

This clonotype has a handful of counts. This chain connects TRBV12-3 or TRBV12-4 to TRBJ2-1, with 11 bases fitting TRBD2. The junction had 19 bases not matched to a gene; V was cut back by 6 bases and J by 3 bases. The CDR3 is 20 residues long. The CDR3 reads CASRTFTGTSGREHYNEQFF. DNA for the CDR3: TGTGCCAGCAGAACCTTCACTGGTACTAGCGGGAGAGAACACTACAATGAGCAGTTCTTC.

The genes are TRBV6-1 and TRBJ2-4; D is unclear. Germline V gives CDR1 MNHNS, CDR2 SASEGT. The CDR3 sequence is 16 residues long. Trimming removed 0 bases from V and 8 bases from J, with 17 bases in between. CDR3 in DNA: TGTGCCAGCAGTGAAGCATGGGTAACAGCACAAGACATTCAGTACTTC. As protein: CASSEAWVTAQDIQYF.

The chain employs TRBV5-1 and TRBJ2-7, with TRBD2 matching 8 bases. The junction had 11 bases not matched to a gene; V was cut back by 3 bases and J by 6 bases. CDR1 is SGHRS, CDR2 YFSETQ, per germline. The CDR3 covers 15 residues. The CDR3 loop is CASSSSGGLGGEQYV. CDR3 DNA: TGCGCCAGCAGCTCAAGCGGGGGCCTTGGCGGCGAGCAGTACGTC.

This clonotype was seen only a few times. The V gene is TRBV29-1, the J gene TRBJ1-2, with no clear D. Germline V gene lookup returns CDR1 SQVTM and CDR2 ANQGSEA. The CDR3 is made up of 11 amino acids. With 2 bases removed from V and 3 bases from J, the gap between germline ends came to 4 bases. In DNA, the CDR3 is TGCAGCGTTGAACCGGACTATGGCTACACCTTC. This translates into CSVEPDYGYTF.

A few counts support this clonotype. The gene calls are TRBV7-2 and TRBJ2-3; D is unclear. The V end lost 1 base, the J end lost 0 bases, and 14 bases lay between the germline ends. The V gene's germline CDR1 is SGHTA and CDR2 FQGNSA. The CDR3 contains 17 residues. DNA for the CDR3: TGTGCCAGCAGCTTAGTGGTTAGGGTGTCTAGCACAGATACGCAGTATTTT. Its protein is CASSLVVRVSSTDTQYF.

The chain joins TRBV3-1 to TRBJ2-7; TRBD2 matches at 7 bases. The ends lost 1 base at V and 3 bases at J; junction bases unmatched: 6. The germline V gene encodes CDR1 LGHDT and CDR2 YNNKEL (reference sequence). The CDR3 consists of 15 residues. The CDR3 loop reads CASSQGMAGVYEQYV. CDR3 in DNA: TGTGCCAGCAGCCAAGGGATGGCGGGGGTCTACGAGCAGTACGTC.

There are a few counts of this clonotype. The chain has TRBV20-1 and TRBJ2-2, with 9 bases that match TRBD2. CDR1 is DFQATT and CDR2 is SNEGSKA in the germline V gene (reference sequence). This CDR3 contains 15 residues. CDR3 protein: CSPGKRLAATGELFF. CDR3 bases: TGCTCGCCAGGGAAGAGACTAGCGGCAACCGGGGAGCTGTTTTTT.

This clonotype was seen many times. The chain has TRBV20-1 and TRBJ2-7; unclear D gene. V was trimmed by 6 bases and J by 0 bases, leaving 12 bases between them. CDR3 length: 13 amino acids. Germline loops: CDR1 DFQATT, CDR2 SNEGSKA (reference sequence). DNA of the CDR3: TGCAGTGCCGCTAGTGGCAGCTCCTACGAGCAGTACTTC. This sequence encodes CSAASGSSYEQYF.

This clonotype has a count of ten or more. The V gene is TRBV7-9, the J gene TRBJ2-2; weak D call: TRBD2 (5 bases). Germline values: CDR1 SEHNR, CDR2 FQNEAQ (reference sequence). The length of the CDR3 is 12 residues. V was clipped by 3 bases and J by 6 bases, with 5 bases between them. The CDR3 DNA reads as TGTGCCAGCAGCTTCGGGGCCGGGGAGCTGTTTTTT. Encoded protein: CASSFGAGELFF.

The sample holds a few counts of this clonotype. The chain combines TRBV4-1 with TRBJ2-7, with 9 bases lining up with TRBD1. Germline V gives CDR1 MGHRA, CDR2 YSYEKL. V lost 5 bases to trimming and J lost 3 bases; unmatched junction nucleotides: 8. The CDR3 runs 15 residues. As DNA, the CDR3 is TGCGCCAGCAGCTTCCCGGGACAGGGCTACTACGAGCAGTACTTC. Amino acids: CASSFPGQGYYEQYF.

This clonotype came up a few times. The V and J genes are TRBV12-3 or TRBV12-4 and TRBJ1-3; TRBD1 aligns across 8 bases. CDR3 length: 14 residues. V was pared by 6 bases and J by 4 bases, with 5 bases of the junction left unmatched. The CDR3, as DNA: TGTGCCAGCAGGGAACAGGGGGGAGGAAACACCATATATTTT. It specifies CASREQGGGNTIYF.

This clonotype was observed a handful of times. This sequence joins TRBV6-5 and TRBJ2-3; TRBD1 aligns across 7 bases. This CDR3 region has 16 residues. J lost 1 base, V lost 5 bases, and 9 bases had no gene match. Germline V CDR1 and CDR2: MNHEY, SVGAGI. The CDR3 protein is CASSPRGNLGTDTQYF. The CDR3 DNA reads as TGTGCCAGCAGTCCCAGGGGGAACCTAGGCACAGATACGCAGTATTTT.

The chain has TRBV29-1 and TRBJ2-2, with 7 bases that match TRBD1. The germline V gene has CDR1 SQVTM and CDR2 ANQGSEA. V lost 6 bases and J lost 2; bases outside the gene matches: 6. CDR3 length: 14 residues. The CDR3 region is CSVLRQGNTGELFF. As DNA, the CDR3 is TGCAGCGTCCTAAGACAGGGTAACACCGGGGAGCTGTTTTTT.

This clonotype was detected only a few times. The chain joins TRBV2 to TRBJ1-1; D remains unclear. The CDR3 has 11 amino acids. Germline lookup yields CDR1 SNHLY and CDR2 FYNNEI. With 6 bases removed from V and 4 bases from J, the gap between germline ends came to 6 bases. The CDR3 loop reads CASSKITEAFF. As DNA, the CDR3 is TGTGCCAGCAGCAAAATCACTGAAGCTTTCTTT. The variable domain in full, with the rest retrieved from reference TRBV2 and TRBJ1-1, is EPEVTQTPSHQVTQMGQEVILRCVPISNHLYFYWYRQILGQKVEFLVSFYNNEISEKSEIFDDQFSVERPDGSNFTLKIRSTKLEDSAMYFCASSKITEAFFGQGTRLTVV.

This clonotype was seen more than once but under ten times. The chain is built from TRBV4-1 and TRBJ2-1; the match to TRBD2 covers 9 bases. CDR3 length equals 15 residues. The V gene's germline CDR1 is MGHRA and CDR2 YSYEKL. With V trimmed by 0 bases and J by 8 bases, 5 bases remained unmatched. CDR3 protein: CASSQDVAGVDEQFF. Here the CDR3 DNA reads TGCGCCAGCAGCCAAGATGTAGCGGGAGTTGATGAGCAGTTCTTC.

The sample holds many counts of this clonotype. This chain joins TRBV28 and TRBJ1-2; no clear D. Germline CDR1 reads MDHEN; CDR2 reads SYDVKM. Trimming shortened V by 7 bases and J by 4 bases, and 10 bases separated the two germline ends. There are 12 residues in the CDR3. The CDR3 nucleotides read TGTGCCAGCATGCCGTGGAGCTATGGCTACACCTTC. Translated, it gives CASMPWSYGYTF.

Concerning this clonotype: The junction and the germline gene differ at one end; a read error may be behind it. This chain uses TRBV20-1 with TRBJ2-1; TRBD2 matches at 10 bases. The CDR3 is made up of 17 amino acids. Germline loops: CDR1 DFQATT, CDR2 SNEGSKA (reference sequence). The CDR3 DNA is TGCTGTGCTAGAGATACGGCTAGCGGGAGATTTGGGGATGAGCAGTTCTTC. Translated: CCARDTASGRFGDEQFF.